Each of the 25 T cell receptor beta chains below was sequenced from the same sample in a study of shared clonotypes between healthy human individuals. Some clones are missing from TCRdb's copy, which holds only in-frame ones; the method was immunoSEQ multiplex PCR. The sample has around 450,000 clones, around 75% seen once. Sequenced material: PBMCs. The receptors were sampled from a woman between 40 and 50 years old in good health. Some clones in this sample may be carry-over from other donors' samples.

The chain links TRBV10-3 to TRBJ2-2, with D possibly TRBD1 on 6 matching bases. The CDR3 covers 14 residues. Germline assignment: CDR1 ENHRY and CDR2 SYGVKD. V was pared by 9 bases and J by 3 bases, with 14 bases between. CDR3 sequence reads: CAIGQQPYTGELFF. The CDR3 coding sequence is TGTGCCATAGGACAGCAACCATACACCGGGGAGCTGTTTTTT.

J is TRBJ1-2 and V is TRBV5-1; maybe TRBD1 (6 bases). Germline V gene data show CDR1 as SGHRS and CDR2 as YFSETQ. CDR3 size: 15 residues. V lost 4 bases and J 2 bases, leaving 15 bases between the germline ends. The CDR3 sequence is CASSPTSDRNYGYTF. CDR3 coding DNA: TGCGCCAGCAGCCCCACGAGTGACAGGAACTATGGCTACACCTTC.

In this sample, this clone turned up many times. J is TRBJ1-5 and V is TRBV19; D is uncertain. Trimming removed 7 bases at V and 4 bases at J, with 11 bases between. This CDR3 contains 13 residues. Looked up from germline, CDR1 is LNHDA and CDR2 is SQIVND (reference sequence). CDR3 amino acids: CASTSTQNQPQHF. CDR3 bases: TGTGCCAGTACCAGCACACAAAATCAGCCCCAGCATTTT.

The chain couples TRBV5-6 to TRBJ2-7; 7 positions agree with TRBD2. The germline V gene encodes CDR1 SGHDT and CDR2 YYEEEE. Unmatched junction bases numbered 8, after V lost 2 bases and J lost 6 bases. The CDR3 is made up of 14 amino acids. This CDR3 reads CASSFTWGGIEQYF. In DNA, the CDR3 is TGTGCCAGCAGCTTTACCTGGGGAGGGATCGAGCAGTACTTC.

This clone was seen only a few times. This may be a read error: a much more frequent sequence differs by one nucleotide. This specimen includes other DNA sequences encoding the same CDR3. The CDR3 here is CASSQDAEGALGYTF. The CDR3 DNA is TGCGCCAGTAGCCAAGATGCCGAGGGGGCTTTGGGCTACACCTTC. The V call is TRBV4-3, the J call TRBJ1-2; 7 nucleotides agree with TRBD1. This CDR3 spans 15 amino acids. CDR1 is LGHNA, CDR2 YSLEER, per germline.

The CDR3: CASSIQGGGETQYF. In nucleotides, the CDR3 is TGTGCCAGCAGCATACAGGGAGGCGGGGAGACCCAGTACTTC. V and J are TRBV7-2 and TRBJ2-5; D possibly uses TRBD1 or TRBD2 (6 bases each). V was clipped by 5 bases and J by 5 bases, with 15 bases between them. This CDR3 comprises 14 residues. Looked up from germline, CDR1 is SGHTA and CDR2 is FQGNSA.

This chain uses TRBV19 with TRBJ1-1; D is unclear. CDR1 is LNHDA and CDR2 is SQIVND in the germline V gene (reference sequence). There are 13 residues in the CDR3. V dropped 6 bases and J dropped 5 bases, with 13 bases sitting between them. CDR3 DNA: TGTGCCAGTAGCCACAGCCGGGGAACTGAAGCTTTCTTT. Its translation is CASSHSRGTEAFF. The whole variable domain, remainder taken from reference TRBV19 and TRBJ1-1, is DGGITQSPKYLFRKEGQNVTLSCEQNLNHDAMYWYRQDPGQGLRLIYYSQIVNDFQKGDIAEGYSVSREKKESFPLTVTSAQKNPTAFYLCASSHSRGTEAFFGQGTRLTVV.

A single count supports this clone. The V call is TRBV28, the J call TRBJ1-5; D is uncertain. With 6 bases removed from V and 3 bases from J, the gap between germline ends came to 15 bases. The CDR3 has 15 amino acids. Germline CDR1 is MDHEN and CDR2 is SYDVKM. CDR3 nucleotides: TGTGCCAGCAGGATCCCACGAGGGCTCAATCAGCCCCAGCATTTT. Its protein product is CASRIPRGLNQPQHF.

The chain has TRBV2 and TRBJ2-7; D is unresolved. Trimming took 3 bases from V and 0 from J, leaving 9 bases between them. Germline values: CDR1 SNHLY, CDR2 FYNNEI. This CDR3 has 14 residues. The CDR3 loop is CASSEVGGSYEQYF. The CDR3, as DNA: TGTGCCAGCAGTGAGGTGGGTGGCTCCTACGAGCAGTACTTC.

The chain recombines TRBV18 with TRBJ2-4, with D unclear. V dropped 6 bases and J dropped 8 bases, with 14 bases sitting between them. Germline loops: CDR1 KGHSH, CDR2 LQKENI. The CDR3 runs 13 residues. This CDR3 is CASSPENDDIQYF. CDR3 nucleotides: TGTGCCAGCTCCCCAGAGAACGATGACATTCAGTACTTC.

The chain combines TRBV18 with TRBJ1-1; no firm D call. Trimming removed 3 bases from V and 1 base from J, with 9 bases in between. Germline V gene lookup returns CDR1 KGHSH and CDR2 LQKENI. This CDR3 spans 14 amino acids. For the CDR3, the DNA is TGTGCCAGCTCACCCACAACCGAGAACACTGAAGCTTTCTTT. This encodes CASSPTTENTEAFF.

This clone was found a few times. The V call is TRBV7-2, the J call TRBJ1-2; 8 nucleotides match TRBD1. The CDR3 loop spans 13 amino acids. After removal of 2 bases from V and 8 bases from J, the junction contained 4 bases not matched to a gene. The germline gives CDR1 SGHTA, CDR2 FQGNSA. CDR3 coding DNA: TGTGCCAGCAGCTTACGCAGGGGGCTAGGCTACACCTTC. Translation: CASSLRRGLGYTF.

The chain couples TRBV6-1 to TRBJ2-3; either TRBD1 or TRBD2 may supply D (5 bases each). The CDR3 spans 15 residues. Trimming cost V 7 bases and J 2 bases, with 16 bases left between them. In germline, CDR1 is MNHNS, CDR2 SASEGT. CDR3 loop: CASNQLGTPTDTQYF. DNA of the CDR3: TGTGCCAGCAACCAACTTGGGACCCCCACAGATACGCAGTATTTT.

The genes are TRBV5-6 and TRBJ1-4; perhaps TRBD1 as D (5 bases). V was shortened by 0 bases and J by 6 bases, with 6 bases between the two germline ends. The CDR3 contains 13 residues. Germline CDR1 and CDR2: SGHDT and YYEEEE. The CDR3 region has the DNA TGTGCCAGCAGCTTGGGGGGGTATGAAAAACTGTTTTTT. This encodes CASSLGGYEKLFF.

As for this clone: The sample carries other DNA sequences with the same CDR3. Here the CDR3 DNA reads TGTGCCAGCAGCGTAAGGGGGGACCTTAACACCGGGGAGCTGTTTTTT. Its protein product is CASSVRGDLNTGELFF. This chain uses TRBV9 with TRBJ2-2; D tentatively fits TRBD1 or TRBD2 (6 bases each). V lost 1 base to trimming and J lost 2 bases, with 12 bases between them. The CDR3 runs 16 residues. Germline V gene sequence: CDR1 SGDLS, CDR2 YYNGEE.

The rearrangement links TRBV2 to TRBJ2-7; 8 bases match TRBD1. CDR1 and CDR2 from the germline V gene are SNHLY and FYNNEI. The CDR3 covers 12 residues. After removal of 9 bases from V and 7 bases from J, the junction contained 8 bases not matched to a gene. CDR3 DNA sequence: TGTGCCAGTACTCAGGGGGCGGGGGAGCAGTACTTC. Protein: CASTQGAGEQYF.

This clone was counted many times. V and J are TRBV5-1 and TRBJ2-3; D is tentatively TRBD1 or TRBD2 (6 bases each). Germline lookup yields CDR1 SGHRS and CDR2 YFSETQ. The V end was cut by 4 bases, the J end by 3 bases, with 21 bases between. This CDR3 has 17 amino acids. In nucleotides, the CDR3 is TGCGCCAGCAGCCCCCGGTTTCGACAGGCGGGGACAGATACGCAGTATTTT. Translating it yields CASSPRFRQAGTDTQYF. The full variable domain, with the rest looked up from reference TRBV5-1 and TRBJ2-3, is KAGVTQTPRYLIKTRGQQVTLSCSPISGHRSVSWYQQTPGQGLQFLFEYFSETQRNKGNFPGRFSGRQFSNSRSEMNVSTLELGDSALYLCASSPRFRQAGTDTQYFGPGTRLTVL.

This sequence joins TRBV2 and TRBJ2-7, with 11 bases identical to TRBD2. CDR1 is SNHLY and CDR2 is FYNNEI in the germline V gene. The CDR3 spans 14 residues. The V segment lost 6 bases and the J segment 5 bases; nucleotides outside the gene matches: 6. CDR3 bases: TGTGCCAGCAGAACTAGCGGGAGAAGGAACGAGCAGTACTTC. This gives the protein CASRTSGRRNEQYF.

Here the CDR3 DNA reads TGTGCCAGCAGTGGACGTTACAATGAGCAGTTCTTC. It encodes CASSGRYNEQFF. This chain links TRBV2 with TRBJ2-1; D is ambiguous. The CDR3 has 12 amino acids. With 4 bases removed from V and 4 bases from J, the gap between germline ends came to 5 bases. CDR1 is SNHLY, CDR2 FYNNEI, per germline.

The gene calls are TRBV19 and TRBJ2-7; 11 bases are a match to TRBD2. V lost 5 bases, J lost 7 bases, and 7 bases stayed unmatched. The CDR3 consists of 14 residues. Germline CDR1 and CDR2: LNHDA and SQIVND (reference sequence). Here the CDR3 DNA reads TGTGCCAGTAGTTCTAGCGGGAGGTCTTTGGAGCAGTACTTC. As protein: CASSSSGRSLEQYF.

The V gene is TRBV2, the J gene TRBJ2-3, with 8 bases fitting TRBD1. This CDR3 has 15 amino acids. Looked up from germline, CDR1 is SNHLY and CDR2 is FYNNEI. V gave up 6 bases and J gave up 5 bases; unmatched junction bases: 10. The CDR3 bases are TGTGCCAGCAGCCGACAGGGGCTCCAGGGAGATACGCAGTATTTT. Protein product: CASSRQGLQGDTQYF. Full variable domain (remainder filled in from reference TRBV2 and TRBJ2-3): EPEVTQTPSHQVTQMGQEVILRCVPISNHLYFYWYRQILGQKVEFLVSFYNNEISEKSEIFDDQFSVERPDGSNFTLKIRSTKLEDSAMYFCASSRQGLQGDTQYFGPGTRLTVL.

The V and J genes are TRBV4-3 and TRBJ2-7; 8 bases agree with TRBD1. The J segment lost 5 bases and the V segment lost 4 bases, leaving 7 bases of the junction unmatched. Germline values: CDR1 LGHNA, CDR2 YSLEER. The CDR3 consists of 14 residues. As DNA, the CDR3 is TGCGCCAGCAGCCGCCAACAGGGGGGCGACGAGCAGTACTTC. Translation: CASSRQQGGDEQYF.

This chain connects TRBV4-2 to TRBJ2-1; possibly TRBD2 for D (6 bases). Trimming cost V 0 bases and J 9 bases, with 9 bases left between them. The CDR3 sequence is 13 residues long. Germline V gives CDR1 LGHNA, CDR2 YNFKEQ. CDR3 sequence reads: CASSQDGGTEQFF. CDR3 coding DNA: TGTGCCAGCAGCCAAGATGGGGGGACTGAGCAGTTCTTC.

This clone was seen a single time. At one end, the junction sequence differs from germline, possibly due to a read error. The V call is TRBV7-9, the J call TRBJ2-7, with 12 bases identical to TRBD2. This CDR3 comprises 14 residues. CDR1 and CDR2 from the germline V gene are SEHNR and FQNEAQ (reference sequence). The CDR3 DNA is TGTGCCGGCAGCTTAGGAGGACTAGCGGGAACGCAGTACTTC. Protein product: CAGSLGGLAGTQYF.

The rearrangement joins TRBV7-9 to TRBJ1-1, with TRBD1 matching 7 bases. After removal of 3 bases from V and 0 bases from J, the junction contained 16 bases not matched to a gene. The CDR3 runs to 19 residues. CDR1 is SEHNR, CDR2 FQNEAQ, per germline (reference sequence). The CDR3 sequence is CASSFSAWDSRTMNTEAFF. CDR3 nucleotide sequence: TGTGCCAGCAGCTTTTCGGCTTGGGACAGCCGAACCATGAACACTGAAGCTTTCTTT.